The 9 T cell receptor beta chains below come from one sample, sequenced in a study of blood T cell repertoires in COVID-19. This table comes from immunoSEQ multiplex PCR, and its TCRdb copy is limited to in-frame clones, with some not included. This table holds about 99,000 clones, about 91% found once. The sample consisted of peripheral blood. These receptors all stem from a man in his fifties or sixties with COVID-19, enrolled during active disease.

Written as DNA, the CDR3 is TGTGCCAGCAGAAAATCTAGGAACACTGAAGCTTTCTTT. This codes for CASRKSRNTEAFF. The chain couples TRBV6-5 to TRBJ1-1; no clear D gene. The ends were cut back, 6 bases at V and 1 base at J, with 9 bases in the middle. The CDR3 totals 13 residues. CDR1 MNHEY and CDR2 SVGAGI come from the germline V gene.

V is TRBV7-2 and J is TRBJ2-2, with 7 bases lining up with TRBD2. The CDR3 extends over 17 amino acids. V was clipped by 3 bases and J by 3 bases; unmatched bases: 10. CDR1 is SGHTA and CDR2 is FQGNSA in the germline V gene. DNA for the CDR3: TGTGCCAGCAGCTTCCCCCGCGGGGGTATGGACACCGGGGAGCTGTTTTTT. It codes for CASSFPRGGMDTGELFF.

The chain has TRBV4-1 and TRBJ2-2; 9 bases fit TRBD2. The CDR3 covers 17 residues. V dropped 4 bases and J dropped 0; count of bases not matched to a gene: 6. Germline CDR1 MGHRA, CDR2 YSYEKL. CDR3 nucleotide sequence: TGCGCCAGCAGCCCCCCAGCGGGGGGTACGAACACCGGGGAGCTGTTTTTT. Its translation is CASSPPAGGTNTGELFF.

The CDR3 sequence is CASSPPPGGNYGYTF. CDR3 nucleotide sequence: TGTGCCAGCTCACCACCCCCCGGGGGAAACTATGGCTACACCTTC. The chain combines TRBV18 with TRBJ1-2; D is possibly TRBD1 (5 bases). V lost 0 bases, J lost 2 bases, and 10 bases lay in between. The germline V gene has CDR1 KGHSH and CDR2 LQKENI. This CDR3 contains 15 residues.

The CDR3 nucleotides read TGTGCCAGCAGCCGCGGGACAGGGGAGGATGGCTACACCTTC. Its translation: CASSRGTGEDGYTF. This sequence joins TRBV7-9 and TRBJ1-2; 10 bases align to TRBD1. The V gene end was trimmed by 5 bases and the J gene end by 6 bases; junction bases not matched to a gene: 6. Germline loops: CDR1 SEHNR, CDR2 FQNEAQ (reference sequence). CDR3 length: 14 amino acids.

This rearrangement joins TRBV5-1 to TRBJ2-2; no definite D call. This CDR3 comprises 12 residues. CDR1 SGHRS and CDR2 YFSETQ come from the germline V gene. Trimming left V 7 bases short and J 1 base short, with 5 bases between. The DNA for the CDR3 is TGCGCCAGCGGGCAGAACACCGGGGAGCTGTTTTTT. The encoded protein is CASGQNTGELFF. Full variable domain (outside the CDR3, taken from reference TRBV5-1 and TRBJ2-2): KAGVTQTPRYLIKTRGQQVTLSCSPISGHRSVSWYQQTPGQGLQFLFEYFSETQRNKGNFPGRFSGRQFSNSRSEMNVSTLELGDSALYLCASGQNTGELFFGEGSRLTVL.

The chain's CDR3 is CASSEARVNQPQHF. In DNA, the CDR3 is TGTGCCAGCAGTGAAGCCCGGGTTAATCAGCCCCAGCATTTT. This chain joins TRBV25-1 and TRBJ1-5; D gene ambiguous. Germline-derived CDR1 and CDR2 are MGHDK and SYGVNS. This CDR3 is 14 amino acids long. V was pared by 2 bases and J by 4 bases, with 9 bases between. The full variable domain, its missing parts supplied by reference TRBV25-1 and TRBJ1-5, is EADIYQTPRYLVIGTGKKITLECSQTMGHDKMYWYQQDPGMELHLIHYSYGVNSTEKGDLSSESTVSRIRTEHFPLTLESARPSHTSQYLCASSEARVNQPQHFGDGTRLSIL.

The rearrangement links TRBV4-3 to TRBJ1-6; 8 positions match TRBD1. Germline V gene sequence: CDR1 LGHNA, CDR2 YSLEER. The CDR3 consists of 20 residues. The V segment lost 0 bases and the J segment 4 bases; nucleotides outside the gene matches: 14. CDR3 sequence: CASSQDHSLDRGAYNSPLHF. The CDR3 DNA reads TGCGCCAGCAGCCAAGACCACTCCCTAGACAGGGGCGCGTATAATTCACCCCTCCACTTT.

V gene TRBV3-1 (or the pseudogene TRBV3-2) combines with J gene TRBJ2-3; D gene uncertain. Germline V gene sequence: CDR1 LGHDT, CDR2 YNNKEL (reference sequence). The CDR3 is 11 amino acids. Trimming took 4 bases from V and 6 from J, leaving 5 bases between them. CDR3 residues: CASSLLDTQYF. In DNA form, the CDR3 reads TGTGCCAGCAGCCTTCTCGATACGCAGTATTTT.